This T cell receptor (beta chain) was recovered during a study of identical twins (dated by TCRdb to between 2015 and 2016). For context, the study as a whole: To test whether fetal clonotypes persist, this study deep-sequenced TCR alpha and beta repertoires from monozygotic twins, from unrelated adults of various ages, and from cord blood. To rule out contamination, the twin experiments were replicated at different times with different library preparation protocols. The research as a whole found: Invariant T cells such as MAIT and iNKT could partly confound zero-insertion analyses, although diverse VJ usage argued against such confounding for most clonotypes. Because the same donors could not be followed over many years, the conclusions relied on cross-sectional statistical analysis. Recombination models systematically underestimated out-of-frame TCR alpha sharing in monozygotic twins but agreed with sharing between unrelated individuals. The excess sharing between twins in beta out-of-frame sequences was weaker because fewer shared sequences reduced the signal-to-noise ratio. Fewer insertions were carried by abundant cord blood beta clonotypes, a similar but weaker trend appeared in young adult naive repertoires, and no such trend appeared in memory repertoires. Compared with coincidental sharing between unrelated individuals, out-of-frame TCR alpha sequences shared between twins showed an excess of sequences with low generation probability.

Receptors were amplified or captured by 5' RACE. Sequenced on an Illumina HiSeq 2000. A universal primer binding site was added through template switching, and the final cDNA carried a unique molecular identifier so that TCR cDNA molecules could be counted accurately. First-strand cDNA for TCR alpha and beta chains was synthesized from specific primers in the conserved constant-segment region. Each cDNA library was double barcoded, with a SMART-Mk sample barcode plus Illumina barcodes, to control for contamination. TruSeq adapter sequences, together with Illumina sample barcodes, were added in two successive PCR steps. TCR alpha and beta cDNA libraries were sequenced on the Illumina HiSeq platform with custom primers. The source study handled its data this way. Unique molecular identifiers were extracted from raw reads with MiGEC, and CDR3 positions were determined with MiXCR. Recombination models were inferred per individual with the repgenHMM and IGoR tools using an EM algorithm. The tcR package in R was used for shared clonotype analysis, with sharing normalized by the product of cloneset sizes. Out-of-frame nonproductive sequences were analyzed to study raw recombination free of thymic and clonal selection effects. TCRdb reanalyzed the raw reads on its own, using fastp at Q25 for trimming and MiXCR for clone calling, and kept in-frame beta chains. Entries are consolidated by CDR3 protein sequence, retaining the most common genes and DNA. These V and J calls are TCRdb output, not the study's own analysis. This sample lists about 790,000 distinct CDR3 sequences; roughly 18% were detected once. The top ten constitute around 12% of the sample.

Every donor in the study was a healthy Caucasian. The twin cohort consisted of three pairs of female monozygotic twins, all aged roughly 18 to 29 years. Peripheral blood mononuclear cells were the source from which RNA for the TCR libraries was isolated. A word on this clonotype: This clone's antigen is unknown. Qualities for individual bases were not recorded, and no much larger clone is one base off.

The same data also went into a second study, on T cells expressing NK-cell markers. Looking at the second paper: TCR beta-chain repertoires were profiled in sorted CD3+CD56+NKG2C+, CD3+CD56+NKG2C- and CD3+CD56-NKG2C+ T-cell subsets from several donors. Seven of the eight sequenced donors were HCMV-seropositive and one was HCMV-seronegative. To restrict sorting to alphabetaTCR-expressing T cells, an anti-gammadeltaTCR antibody was added in several experiments. For six donors, the dominant CD3+CD56+NKG2C+ clonotypes were among the top 10 CD8+ clonotypes and accounted for about 1.0-8% of CD8+ T cells. Those dominant clonotypes were again the most abundant among CD3+CD56-NKG2C+ cells in a few donors, at roughly 25-60.1%. Whether the expanded NKG2C-expressing T cell clones were specific for HCMV antigens was left unclear. The study sequenced eight donors, all healthy volunteers chosen at random: three men and five women. HCMV-specific IgG was detected in serum with a commercial ELISA kit to determine HCMV serostatus. For several donors, bulk peripheral blood T-cell repertoires were additionally sequenced from unsorted PBMC. MIGEC was used to demultiplex reads and group the reads by UMI, and MiTCR was used to assemble and quantify clonotypes. To exclude erroneous sequences, only TCR cDNA sequences supported by at least two reads were retained. The tcR package was used for downstream repertoire analysis, and clonotypes were matched across fractions by CDR3 nucleotide sequence plus V segment. VDJmatch was used to annotate antigen specificity against VDJdb, with one amino acid substitution in CDR3 permitted.

The receptor comes from a woman younger than 35 in good health. Sequences were obtained from PBMCs.

The DNA reads TGCGCCAGCAGCGTTCTACCGGGGGACGCTGAAGCTTTCTTT. Translated, it reads CASSVLPGDAEAFF. The rearrangement joined TRBV5-1 to TRBJ1-1, with a weak D call of TRBD1 (5 bases match). The germline V gene sets CDR1 to SGHRS and CDR2 to YFSETQ. From cysteine to phenylalanine, the CDR3 is 14 amino acids long. Just the 42-base CDR3 DNA is kept, in frame starting at base 1. The junction carries 16 bases between V and J, which are trimmed by 4 bases and 6 bases respectively.